This T cell receptor (beta chain) was sequenced during a study of blood T cell repertoires in COVID-19. Study information: Samples came from the United States, Italy and Spain, spanning acute and convalescent COVID-19. Nucleic acid was either cDNA or gDNA, and it came from T cells, B-cell-depleted T cells, or PBMCs.

Under the authors' procedure: Reference gene primer amplification gave nucleated cell count estimates. Produced via immunoSEQ multiplex PCR; TCRdb's table is partial and in-frame only. The V and J calls and the clone size are those of that table, but D and trimming were determined from the DNA. The sample contains about 84,000 clones, 75% to 85% of which appear only once. This CDR3 is 16 amino acids long. The germline CDR1 and CDR2 sequences are MDHEN and SYDVKM. Germline trimming cut 3 bases from V and 5 bases from J; bases unmatched to any gene: 9. The sequenced material came from peripheral blood. This clonotype was obtained from a woman of 80 years or more with acute or convalescent COVID-19. The rearrangement uses TRBV28 and TRBJ2-5, with TRBD2 identical over 10 bases. CDR3 nucleotides: TGTGCCAGCAGTTTCCTAGCGGGAGACGGGCGGGAGACCCAGTACTTC. Its protein product is CASSFLAGDGRETQYF.